This T cell receptor (beta chain) was obtained from a study of T cell responses to AZD1222 COVID-19 vaccine. General study points: Possibly, clonal diversity was underestimated; donors were largely white British and included more females. The CD4 TCRs associated with vaccination extended across spike and predominated at 160-218 and 743-854. Unmutated variant regions are reportedly targeted by nearly half of spike-specific TCRs. It was only a handful of AZD1222 recipients who were seropositive at baseline.

CDR1 is LGHNT, CDR2 FRNRAP, per germline. The CDR3 consists of 16 residues. Trimming removed 4 bases from V and 1 base from J, with 14 bases in between. The method was immunoSEQ multiplex PCR; TCRdb's version includes in-frame clones alone and lacks a portion of them. The sample contains around 140,000 clones, about 90% of which appear only once. As to this clone: The target antigen is unknown.

The sequenced sample was peripheral blood, obtained 28 days after the second dose of the MenACWY control vaccine. This rearrangement joins TRBV12-5 to TRBJ2-1, with unresolved D. This receptor was identified in an adult who received the MenACWY meningococcal vaccine as a control. The CDR3 protein is CASGSALMNSYNEQFF. The CDR3 DNA reads as TGTGCTAGTGGTTCCGCCCTGATGAATTCCTACAATGAGCAGTTCTTC.